The 22 T cell receptor beta chains presented below share a single source sample, sequenced in a study of B cell selection in AIRE deficiency. Sequencing was performed with immunoSEQ multiplex PCR; in TCRdb, only in-frame clones are kept and a portion is missing. The repertoire includes roughly 26,000 clones, roughly 90% of them detected once, and approximately 1.1% sits in the top ten. Sorted regulatory T cells were CD4-positive, CD25-high and CD127-low or negative. Sequenced input: CD4+CD25+ Tregs sorted from PBMCs. These receptors all come from a human donor in good health.

Only one count was recorded for this clone. V gene TRBV5-1 combines with J gene TRBJ2-7; maybe TRBD1 (6 bases). V was pared by 4 bases and J by 0 bases, with 17 bases between. CDR3 length: 16 amino acids. Germline V CDR1 and CDR2: SGHRS, YFSETQ. CDR3 in amino acids: CASSHLTGVSSYEQYF. The CDR3 DNA sequence: TGCGCCAGCAGCCACCTGACAGGAGTAAGCTCCTACGAGCAGTACTTC.

This sequence joins TRBV9 and TRBJ2-7, with D perhaps being TRBD1 or TRBD2 (7 bases each). Germline loops: CDR1 SGDLS, CDR2 YYNGEE. V gave up 4 bases and J gave up 0 bases, with 11 bases separating them. The CDR3 totals 14 residues. CDR3: CASSQGGSSYEQYF. Written as DNA, the CDR3 is TGTGCCAGCAGCCAGGGGGGGAGCTCCTACGAGCAGTACTTC. The full variable domain, in which reference TRBV9 and TRBJ2-7 provide the parts outside the CDR3, is DSGVTQTPKHLITATGQRVTLRCSPRSGDLSVYWYQQSLDQGLQFLIQYYNGEERAKGNILERFSAQQFPDLHSELNLSSLELGDSALYFCASSQGGSSYEQYFGPGTRLTVT.

The chain recombines TRBV9 with TRBJ2-1; 7 bases match TRBD2. Germline CDR1 reads SGDLS; CDR2 reads YYNGEE. V was clipped by 5 bases and J by 7 bases; unmatched bases: 9. The CDR3 sequence is 14 residues long. CDR3 loop: CASSRGGLGNEQFF. The DNA for the CDR3 is TGTGCCAGCAGTCGGGGAGGGTTGGGAAATGAGCAGTTCTTC.

J is TRBJ2-3 and V is TRBV5-1; unclear D gene. Trimming removed 3 bases at V and 6 bases at J, with 11 bases between. The CDR3 contains 13 residues. CDR1 is SGHRS, CDR2 YFSETQ, per germline. CDR3 nucleotide sequence: TGCGCCAGCAGCTGGGCCTTCGCCGATACGCAGTATTTT. This codes for CASSWAFADTQYF.

The V call is TRBV5-1, the J call TRBJ2-2; D is undetermined. The CDR3 totals 13 residues. V was shortened by 2 bases and J by 1 base, with 3 bases between the two germline ends. The germline V gene encodes CDR1 SGHRS and CDR2 YFSETQ. The CDR3 DNA is TGCGCCAGCAGCTTCGAGAACACCGGGGAGCTGTTTTTT. Translation gives CASSFENTGELFF.

This clone is a singleton in its sample. The CDR3 region is CASSVGTGGRPNEKLFF. For the CDR3, the DNA is TGTGCCAGCAGCGTAGGGACAGGGGGCCGACCTAATGAAAAACTGTTTTTT. The chain uses TRBV9 and TRBJ1-4; 11 nucleotides line up with TRBD1. This CDR3 region has 17 residues. Germline CDR1 reads SGDLS; CDR2 reads YYNGEE. The J segment lost 3 bases and the V segment lost 0 bases, leaving 4 bases of the junction unmatched.

The genes are TRBV5-4 and TRBJ2-3; D gene ambiguous. This CDR3 region has 13 residues. V gave up 6 bases and J gave up 0 bases, with 8 bases separating them. Germline lookup yields CDR1 SGHNT and CDR2 YYREEE (reference sequence). The CDR3 nucleotides are TGTGCCAGCAAGCCCGACAGCACAGATACGCAGTATTTT. Its translation: CASKPDSTDTQYF.

The chain recombines TRBV2 with TRBJ2-7, with 8 bases matching TRBD1. Trimming cost V 7 bases and J 0 bases; bases outside gene matches: 11. CDR1 and CDR2 from the germline V gene are SNHLY and FYNNEI. The CDR3 is made up of 16 amino acids. The CDR3 nucleotides read TGTGCCAGCAATTCTCCCCAAGGACAGGGCTCCTACGAGCAGTACTTC. Protein sequence: CASNSPQGQGSYEQYF. Full variable domain (rest looked up from reference TRBV2 and TRBJ2-7): EPEVTQTPSHQVTQMGQEVILRCVPISNHLYFYWYRQILGQKVEFLVSFYNNEISEKSEIFDDQFSVERPDGSNFTLKIRSTKLEDSAMYFCASNSPQGQGSYEQYFGPGTRLTVT.

The J gene is TRBJ2-5, the V gene TRBV20-1, with 7 bases lining up with TRBD1. This CDR3 has 10 residues. In germline, CDR1 is DFQATT, CDR2 SNEGSKA (reference sequence). Trimming cost V 3 bases and J 11 bases; bases outside gene matches: 3. The CDR3 sequence: CSASRGQQYF. The CDR3 DNA reads as TGCAGTGCTAGCCGGGGACAGCAGTACTTC.

V gene TRBV18 combines with J gene TRBJ2-7; 7 bases are a match to TRBD2. V lost 3 bases and J lost 6; bases outside the gene matches: 8. This CDR3 has 14 amino acids. The germline CDR1 and CDR2 sequences are KGHSH and LQKENI. The DNA for the CDR3 is TGTGCCAGCTCACCCGGACTAGAGGGCTTCGAGCAGTACTTC. Amino acids: CASSPGLEGFEQYF.

The rearrangement joins TRBV1 to TRBJ1-1; the table calls TRBD1, which could not be checked here. TRBV1 represents a pseudogene. CDR3 size: 10 residues. DNA for the CDR3: TGCACCAGCAGCCAAGGGGCCTTGGGCTTT. This sequence encodes CTSSQGALGF.

The rearrangement uses TRBV7-2 and TRBJ2-1; 12 bases fit TRBD2. V dropped 5 bases and J dropped 3; count of bases not matched to a gene: 2. Germline CDR1 is SGHTA and CDR2 is FQGNSA. This CDR3 spans 15 amino acids. CDR3 amino acids: CASSLLAGGYNEQFF. The CDR3 bases are TGTGCCAGCAGCCTACTAGCGGGGGGCTACAATGAGCAGTTCTTC.

J is TRBJ2-1 and V is TRBV19; weak D call: TRBD2 (5 bases). Germline-derived CDR1 and CDR2 are LNHDA and SQIVND (reference sequence). Between the trimmed V and J ends, which lost 7 bases and 4 bases, there was a span of 17 bases. The length of the CDR3 is 15 residues. This CDR3 is CASTIRGSEYNEQFF. As DNA, the CDR3 is TGTGCCAGTACCATCCGGGGATCTGAGTACAATGAGCAGTTCTTC.

This sequence joins TRBV6-6 and TRBJ1-3, with 10 bases lining up with TRBD1. CDR1 MNHNY and CDR2 SVGAGI come from the germline V gene (reference sequence). Losses at the gene ends were 7 bases for V and 2 bases for J; bases not matched to a gene: 2. The CDR3 is made up of 14 amino acids. The CDR3 nucleotides read TGTGCCAGCACGGGACAGGGGACTGGAAACACCATATATTTT. Amino acid sequence: CASTGQGTGNTIYF.

The CDR3 coding sequence is TGTGCCAGCAGCCCAAATTTAGGCCCGACAGGGGGCTACGAGCAGTACTTC. It specifies CASSPNLGPTGGYEQYF. The rearrangement uses TRBV11-2 and TRBJ2-7; TRBD1 matches 9 bases. Looked up from germline, CDR1 is SGHAT and CDR2 is FQNNGV. V shed 5 bases and J 3 bases; nucleotides not matched to a gene: 14. This CDR3 is built from 17 residues.

V gene TRBV6-5 combines with J gene TRBJ2-7, with D unresolved. The germline CDR1 and CDR2 sequences are MNHEY and SVGAGI. V lost 6 bases and J lost 7, with 10 bases in between. This CDR3 region has 11 residues. For the CDR3, the DNA is TGTGCCAGCAGCCGCGGTCAGGAGCAGTACTTC. Translating gives CASSRGQEQYF.

V and J are TRBV11-2 and TRBJ2-5, with unresolved D. Looked up from germline, CDR1 is SGHAT and CDR2 is FQNNGV. The CDR3 is made up of 11 amino acids. Deletions cut 0 bases from V and 7 bases from J, with 3 bases between. The CDR3, as DNA: TGTGCCAGCAGCTTAGACCGGACCCAGTACTTC. Protein sequence: CASSLDRTQYF.

V usage is TRBV10-3 and J usage is TRBJ1-3, with no clear D. V shed 0 bases and J shed 6 bases, with 12 bases lying between them. The CDR3 is 15 amino acids. The germline V gene encodes CDR1 ENHRY and CDR2 SYGVKD. Here the CDR3 reads CAISESVGLANTIYF. In nucleotides, the CDR3 is TGTGCCATCAGTGAGTCGGTGGGTTTGGCAAACACCATATATTTT.

The rearrangement joins TRBV28 to TRBJ2-3; D perhaps matches TRBD1 (6 bases). The CDR3 has 13 residues. Trimming left V 7 bases short and J 7 bases short, with 15 bases between. CDR1 is MDHEN, CDR2 SYDVKM, per germline. The CDR3 loop reads CASTGLDSYTQYF. CDR3 in DNA: TGTGCCAGCACCGGTCTGGACAGTTATACGCAGTATTTT.

The rearrangement uses TRBV11-1 and TRBJ2-7; 8 nucleotides agree with TRBD1. Trimming took 7 bases from V and 1 from J; bases not matched to a gene: 3. This CDR3 comprises 13 residues. Germline V lookup: CDR1 SGHAT, CDR2 FQDESV (reference sequence). The CDR3 DNA reads as TGTGCCAGCACAGGGGGCCGATCCTACGAGCAGTACTTC. As protein: CASTGGRSYEQYF.

The chain is built from TRBV6-5 and TRBJ1-1; D uncertain. Per the germline V gene, CDR1 is MNHEY and CDR2 is SVGAGI. Deletions cut 6 bases from V and 1 base from J, with 12 bases between. The CDR3 has 14 residues. The CDR3 coding sequence is TGTGCCAGCAGACAGCGGGCTTCGAACACTGAAGCTTTCTTT. Encoded protein: CASRQRASNTEAFF.

This clone was picked up one time. The genes are TRBV9 and TRBJ2-1; D not certain. CDR3 size: 15 residues. V was trimmed by 0 bases and J by 6 bases, leaving 13 bases between them. The germline V gene has CDR1 SGDLS and CDR2 YYNGEE. This chain's CDR3 is CASSVEGRFGNEQFF. Here the CDR3 DNA reads TGTGCCAGCAGCGTAGAAGGTCGATTCGGCAATGAGCAGTTCTTC.